Sequencing of this TCR beta chain was carried out in a study of T cell responses to AZD1222 COVID-19 vaccine. A word on this clone: What it binds is unknown.

Here immunoSEQ multiplex PCR was the method, and the copy in TCRdb shows in-frame clones only, minus some. The sample includes over 130,000 clones, almost 95% of them seen just once. This CDR3 comprises 20 residues. CDR1 SGHDN and CDR2 FVKESK come from the germline V gene. Trimming removed 5 bases from V and 0 bases from J; junction bases left unmatched: 11. Study-level points and caveats: Researchers report vaccine-associated CD4 TCRs spanning spike, with dominance at 160-218 and 743-854. The donors showed a predominance of white British ancestry and of females, with possible underestimation of clonal diversity. The peak T cell response came first, and repertoires were sampled only after it.

Pooling covered second doses at about 4 or about 12 weeks. The sequence derives from an adult who received the AZD1222 COVID-19 vaccine. The sequencing used peripheral blood, collected 28 days after the second AZD1222 dose. The J gene is TRBJ2-2, the V gene TRBV14, with 14 bases fitting TRBD2. The DNA of the CDR3 is TGTGCCAGCAGCTTACTTGGGACTAGCGGGAGATATGCGAACACCGGGGAGCTGTTTTTT. The encoded protein is CASSLLGTSGRYANTGELFF.